This entry lists 21 T cell receptor beta chains sequenced from one sample in a study of cytomegalovirus exposure and HLA in healthy donors. The PCR contained 60 Vbeta and 13 Jbeta primers. Clones were sequenced by immunoSEQ multiplex PCR, and TCRdb holds only the in-frame ones, with some missing. The sample has around 39,000 clones; roughly 77% are singletons. The sequenced sample was PBMCs. The receptors derive from a man aged 30 to 39 in good health and CMV-seronegative.

This chain joins TRBV7-2 and TRBJ1-1, with TRBD1 as a possible D gene (6 bases). Germline V CDR1 and CDR2: SGHTA, FQGNSA. Trimming took 4 bases from V and 1 from J, leaving 13 bases between them. CDR3 size: 15 residues. CDR3 nucleotides: TGTGCCAGCAGCTCCGAGCCGACAGGGAACACTGAAGCTTTCTTT. Translating gives CASSSEPTGNTEAFF.

As for this clone: The junction differs from germline at one of its ends, possibly a read error. This sample also contains other DNA sequences that code for the same CDR3. The chain combines TRBV7-8 with TRBJ2-1; 8 nucleotides agree with TRBD1. The germline V gene encodes CDR1 SGHVS and CDR2 FQNEAQ. The CDR3 totals 13 residues. CDR3 DNA: TGCGCCAGCAGCCTGGGACAGGACAATGAGCAGTTCTTC. This translates into CASSLGQDNEQFF.

V usage is TRBV15 and J usage is TRBJ2-7; D call uncertain. The CDR3 contains 12 residues. Between the trimmed V and J ends, which lost 1 base and 4 bases, there was a span of 5 bases. Germline V gene sequence: CDR1 LNHNV, CDR2 YYDKDF (reference sequence). Here the CDR3 reads CATSRVGYEQYF. The CDR3 DNA is TGTGCCACCAGCAGAGTCGGGTACGAGCAGTACTTC. The full variable domain, in which reference TRBV15 and TRBJ2-7 provide the parts outside the CDR3, is DAMVIQNPRYQVTQFGKPVTLSCSQTLNHNVMYWYQQKSSQAPKLLFHYYDKDFNNEADTPDNFQSRRPNTSFCFLDIRSPGLGDTAMYLCATSRVGYEQYFGPGTRLTVT.

This chain connects TRBV19 to TRBJ2-1; 10 nucleotides line up with TRBD2. Germline loops: CDR1 LNHDA, CDR2 SQIVND (reference sequence). V lost 6 bases and J lost 1; bases outside the gene matches: 3. The CDR3 contains 15 residues. CDR3 region: CASRGTSDSYNEQFF. The DNA of the CDR3 is TGTGCCAGTAGGGGGACTAGCGATTCCTACAATGAGCAGTTCTTC.

DNA for the CDR3: TGTGCCAGCAGTTTAGGGGGTGGGGGCGGAGTCTCCTACGAGCAGTACTTC. Residues: CASSLGGGGGVSYEQYF. The V call is TRBV28, the J call TRBJ2-5, with D maybe TRBD1 (6 bases). The DNA end is more similar to TRBJ2-7, so the J call may be wrong. In germline, CDR1 is MDHEN, CDR2 SYDVKM. This CDR3 spans 17 amino acids.

This clone came up once. This rearrangement joins TRBV18 to TRBJ1-2; weak D call: TRBD1 (5 bases). Germline V gene sequence: CDR1 KGHSH, CDR2 LQKENI. V shed 0 bases and J shed 7 bases, with 15 bases lying between them. The CDR3 consists of 15 residues. Written as DNA, the CDR3 is TGTGCCAGCTCACCACCCGGTAGTCAGGGAGGTGGCTACACCTTC. Translated: CASSPPGSQGGGYTF.

A few counts support this clone. The V and J genes are TRBV18 and TRBJ1-6, with D unclear. V was pared by 3 bases and J by 5 bases, with 8 bases between. Per the germline V gene, CDR1 is KGHSH and CDR2 is LQKENI. The CDR3 loop spans 14 amino acids. The CDR3 sequence: CASSPSTDNSPLHF. In DNA form, the CDR3 reads TGTGCCAGCTCACCGAGCACGGATAATTCACCCCTCCACTTT.

This rearrangement joins TRBV11-3 to TRBJ2-1; a weak D match, TRBD2 (5 bases). The CDR3 is 13 residues long. V was clipped by 2 bases and J by 7 bases, with 9 bases between them. Germline CDR1 and CDR2: SGHNT and YENEEA. For the CDR3, the DNA is TGTGCCAGCAGCTTAAATATAGCGAATGAGCAGTTCTTC. It codes for CASSLNIANEQFF.

V is TRBV9 and J is TRBJ2-3; TRBD1 matches 7 bases. V lost 3 bases to trimming and J lost 0 bases; unmatched junction nucleotides: 7. This CDR3 has 16 amino acids. Germline loops: CDR1 SGDLS, CDR2 YYNGEE. CDR3 in DNA: TGTGCCAGCAGCGCTAGGGGGCTTTGGAGCACAGATACGCAGTATTTT. Translation gives CASSARGLWSTDTQYF.

This clone was detected only a few times. The V and J genes are TRBV21-1 and TRBJ2-7; TRBD2 is the table's D call, not checked against the DNA. TRBV21-1 corresponds to a pseudogene. There are 14 residues in the CDR3. The CDR3 sequence: CASSEGRPGLASSV. In DNA, the CDR3 is TGTGCCAGCAGCGAGGGACGACCGGGACTAGCCTCTTCAGTC.

This clone was counted between two and nine times. This chain joins TRBV7-2 and TRBJ1-2; TRBD1 matches at 8 bases. Germline lookup yields CDR1 SGHTA and CDR2 FQGNSA. Trimming cost V 5 bases and J 0 bases; bases outside gene matches: 8. The CDR3 is 16 residues long. The CDR3 is CASSPRLQGANYGYTF. CDR3 coding DNA: TGTGCCAGCAGCCCACGCTTACAGGGGGCTAACTATGGCTACACCTTC.

The chain employs TRBV27 and TRBJ1-5; D ambiguous. The CDR3 runs to 14 residues. V lost 2 bases, J lost 5 bases, and 10 bases lay in between. Germline CDR1 and CDR2: MNHEY and SMNVEV (reference sequence). The CDR3 DNA is TGTGCCAGCAGTTTAGTCGGGAGCGATCAGCCCCAGCATTTT. It is translated as CASSLVGSDQPQHF.

The V call is TRBV19, the J call TRBJ2-7; TRBD2 aligns across 11 bases. V shed 5 bases and J 5 bases; nucleotides not matched to a gene: 8. The CDR3 has 15 residues. Germline CDR1 LNHDA, CDR2 SQIVND (reference sequence). CDR3 in DNA: TGTGCCAGTAGTGCCCAGACTAGCGGGAAAAACGAGCAGTACTTC. Protein product: CASSAQTSGKNEQYF.

This clone was detected a few times. The chain is built from TRBV4-1 and TRBJ2-3; D may be TRBD2 (6 bases). The CDR3 is made up of 19 amino acids. Germline CDR1 MGHRA, CDR2 YSYEKL. V lost 1 base and J 0 bases, leaving 20 bases between the germline ends. The chain's CDR3 is CASSQVGVAEPTSTDTQYF. The CDR3 DNA reads as TGCGCCAGCAGCCAAGTGGGGGTAGCGGAACCTACTAGCACAGATACGCAGTATTTT.

The gene calls are TRBV7-2 and TRBJ2-3, with 10 bases fitting TRBD2. Trimming cost V 5 bases and J 0 bases; bases outside gene matches: 5. CDR3 length: 16 residues. Germline V gives CDR1 SGHTA, CDR2 FQGNSA. CDR3 region: CASSASGGPSTDTQYF. CDR3 sequence (DNA): TGTGCCAGCAGCGCTAGCGGGGGACCTAGCACAGATACGCAGTATTTT.

This chain connects TRBV11-3 to TRBJ2-1; a possible D gene is TRBD1 (6 bases). The germline V gene encodes CDR1 SGHNT and CDR2 YENEEA. V was pared by 4 bases and J by 4 bases, with 20 bases between. The CDR3 is made up of 17 amino acids. The CDR3 DNA is TGTGCCAGCAGCTCCGACATCAAGGGACAAGGATACAATGAGCAGTTCTTC. Amino acids: CASSSDIKGQGYNEQFF.

This clone came up a few times. The rearrangement links TRBV4-2 to TRBJ1-2; D is possibly TRBD1 (5 bases). The CDR3 is made up of 14 amino acids. Deletions cut 1 base from V and 5 bases from J, with 11 bases between. The germline V gene encodes CDR1 LGHNA and CDR2 YNFKEQ. CDR3 region: CASSQGPGWYGYTF. As DNA, the CDR3 is TGTGCCAGCAGCCAAGGACCAGGGTGGTATGGCTACACCTTC.

This sequence joins TRBV2 and TRBJ2-5; TRBD2 matches at 9 bases. Germline CDR1 is SNHLY and CDR2 is FYNNEI. V trimming: 6 bases; J trimming: 4 bases; junction bases outside the gene matches: 9. This CDR3 spans 15 amino acids. The CDR3 here is CASRVGLAGRETQYF. CDR3 bases: TGTGCCAGCAGAGTGGGACTAGCCGGGAGAGAGACCCAGTACTTC.

The CDR3 here is CASSGPAGAKNIQYF. CDR3 DNA: TGTGCCAGCAGTGGCCCCGCAGGGGCCAAAAACATTCAGTACTTC. The V call is TRBV2, the J call TRBJ2-4; TRBD1 might be the D (5 bases). V was clipped by 4 bases and J by 1 base, with 11 bases between them. This CDR3 spans 15 amino acids. Germline V gene sequence: CDR1 SNHLY, CDR2 FYNNEI.

This clone has a single count. CDR3 residues: CASSARGAGYEQYF. The CDR3 DNA sequence: TGTGCCAGCAGTGCCCGGGGGGCTGGCTACGAGCAGTACTTC. V is TRBV6-5 and J is TRBJ2-7, with D tentatively TRBD2 (7 bases). Trimming stripped 5 bases from V and 3 bases from J, with 14 bases between. CDR1 and CDR2 from the germline V gene are MNHEY and SVGAGI. CDR3 length equals 14 residues.

The genes are TRBV5-4 and TRBJ1-1, with a possible D match to TRBD1 (6 bases). CDR3 length: 17 amino acids. The germline V gene encodes CDR1 SGHNT and CDR2 YYREEE (reference sequence). Trimming cost V 1 base and J 2 bases, with 18 bases left between them. The CDR3 sequence is CASSLWVAGGFNTEAFF. DNA for the CDR3: TGTGCCAGCAGCTTGTGGGTAGCGGGGGGCTTTAACACTGAAGCTTTCTTT.